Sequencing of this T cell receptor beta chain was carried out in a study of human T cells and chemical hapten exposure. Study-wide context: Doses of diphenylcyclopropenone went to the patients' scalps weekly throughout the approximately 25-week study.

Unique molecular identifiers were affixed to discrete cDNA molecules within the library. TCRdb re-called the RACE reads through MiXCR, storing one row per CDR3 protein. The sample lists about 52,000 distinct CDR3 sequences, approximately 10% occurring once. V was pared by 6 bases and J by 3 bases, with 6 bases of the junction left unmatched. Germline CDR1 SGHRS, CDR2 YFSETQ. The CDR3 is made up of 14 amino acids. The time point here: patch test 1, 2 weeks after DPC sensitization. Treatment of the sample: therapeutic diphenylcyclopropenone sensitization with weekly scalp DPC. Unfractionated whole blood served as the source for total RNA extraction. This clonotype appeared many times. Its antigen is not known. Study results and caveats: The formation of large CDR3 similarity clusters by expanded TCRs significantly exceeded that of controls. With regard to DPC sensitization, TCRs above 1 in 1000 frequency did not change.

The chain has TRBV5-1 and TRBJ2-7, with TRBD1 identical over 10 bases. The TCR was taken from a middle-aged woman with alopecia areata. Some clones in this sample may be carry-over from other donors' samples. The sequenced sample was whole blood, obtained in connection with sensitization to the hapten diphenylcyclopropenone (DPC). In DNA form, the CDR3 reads TGCGCCAGCAACCCCGGGACAGGGGTCTACGAGCAGTACTTC. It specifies CASNPGTGVYEQYF.